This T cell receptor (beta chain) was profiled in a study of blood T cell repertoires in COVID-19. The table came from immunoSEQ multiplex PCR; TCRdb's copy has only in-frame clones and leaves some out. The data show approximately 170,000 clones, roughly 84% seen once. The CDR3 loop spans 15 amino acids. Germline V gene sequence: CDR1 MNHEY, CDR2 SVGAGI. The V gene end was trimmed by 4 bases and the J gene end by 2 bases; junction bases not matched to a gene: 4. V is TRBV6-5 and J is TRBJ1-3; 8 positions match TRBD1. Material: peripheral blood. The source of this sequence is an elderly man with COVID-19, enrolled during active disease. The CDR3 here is CASSSTGGTGNTIYF. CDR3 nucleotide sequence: TGTGCCAGCAGTTCTACAGGGGGTACTGGAAACACCATATATTTT.